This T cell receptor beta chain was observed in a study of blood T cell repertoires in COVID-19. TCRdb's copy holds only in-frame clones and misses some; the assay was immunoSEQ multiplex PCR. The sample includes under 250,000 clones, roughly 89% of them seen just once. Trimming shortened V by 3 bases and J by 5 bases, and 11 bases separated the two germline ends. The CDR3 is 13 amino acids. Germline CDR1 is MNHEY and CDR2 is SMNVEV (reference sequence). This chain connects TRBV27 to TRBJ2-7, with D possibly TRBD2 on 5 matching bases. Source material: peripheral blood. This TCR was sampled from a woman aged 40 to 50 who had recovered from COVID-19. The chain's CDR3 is CASSFRGSHEQYF. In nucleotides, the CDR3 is TGTGCCAGCAGTTTTCGGGGTTCCCACGAGCAGTACTTC.